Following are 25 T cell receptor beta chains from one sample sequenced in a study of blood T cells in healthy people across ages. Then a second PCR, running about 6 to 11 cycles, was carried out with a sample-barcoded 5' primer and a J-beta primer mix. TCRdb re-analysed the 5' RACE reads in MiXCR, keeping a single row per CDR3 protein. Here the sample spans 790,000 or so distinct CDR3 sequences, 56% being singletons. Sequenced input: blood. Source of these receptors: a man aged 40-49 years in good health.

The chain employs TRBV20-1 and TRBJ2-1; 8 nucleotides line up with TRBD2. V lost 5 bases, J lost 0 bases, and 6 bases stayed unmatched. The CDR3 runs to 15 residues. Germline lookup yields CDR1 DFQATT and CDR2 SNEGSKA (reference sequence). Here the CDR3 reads CSASSGLASYNEQFF. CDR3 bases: TGCAGTGCTTCCTCAGGACTAGCCTCCTACAATGAGCAGTTCTTC.

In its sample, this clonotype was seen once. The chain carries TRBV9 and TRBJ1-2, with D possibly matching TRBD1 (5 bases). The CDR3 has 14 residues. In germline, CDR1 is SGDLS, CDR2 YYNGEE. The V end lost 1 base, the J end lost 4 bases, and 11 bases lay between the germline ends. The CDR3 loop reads CASSVRVDSYGYTF. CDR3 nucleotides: TGTGCCAGCAGCGTACGAGTCGACAGCTATGGCTACACCTTC.

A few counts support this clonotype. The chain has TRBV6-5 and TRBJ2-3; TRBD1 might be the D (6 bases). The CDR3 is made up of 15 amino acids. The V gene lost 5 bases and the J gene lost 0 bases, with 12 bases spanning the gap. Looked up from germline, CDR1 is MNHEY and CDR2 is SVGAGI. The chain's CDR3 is CASSRETGSTDTQYF. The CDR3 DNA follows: TGTGCCAGCAGTCGCGAAACAGGGAGCACAGATACGCAGTATTTT.

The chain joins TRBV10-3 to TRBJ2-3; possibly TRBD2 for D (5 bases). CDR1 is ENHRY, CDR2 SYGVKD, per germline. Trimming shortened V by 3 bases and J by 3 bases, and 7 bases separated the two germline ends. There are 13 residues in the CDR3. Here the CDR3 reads CAISDPGTDTQYF. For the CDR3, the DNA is TGTGCCATCAGTGATCCGGGAACAGATACGCAGTATTTT.

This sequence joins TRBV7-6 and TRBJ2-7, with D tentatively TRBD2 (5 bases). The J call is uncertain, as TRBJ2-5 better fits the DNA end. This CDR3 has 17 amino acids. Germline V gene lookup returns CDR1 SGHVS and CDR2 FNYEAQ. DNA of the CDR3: TGTGCCAGCAGCTTAGACGGGGTCAGGCGCTTCTTAGAGACCCAGTACTTC. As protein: CASSLDGVRRFLETQYF.

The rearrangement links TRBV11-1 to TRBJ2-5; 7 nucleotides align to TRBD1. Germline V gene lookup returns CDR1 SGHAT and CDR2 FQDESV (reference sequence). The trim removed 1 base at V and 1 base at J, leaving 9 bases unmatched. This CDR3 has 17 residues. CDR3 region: CASSLGGGQTTQETQYF. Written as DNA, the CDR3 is TGTGCCAGCAGCTTAGGTGGGGGACAGACTACCCAAGAGACCCAGTACTTC.

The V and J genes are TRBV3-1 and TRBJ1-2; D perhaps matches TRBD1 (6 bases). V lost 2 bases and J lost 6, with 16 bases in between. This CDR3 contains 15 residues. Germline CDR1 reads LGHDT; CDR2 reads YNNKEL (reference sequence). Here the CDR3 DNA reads TGTGCCAGCAGCCAAACAAGTTCCGCAGGGGATGGCTACACCTTC. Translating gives CASSQTSSAGDGYTF.

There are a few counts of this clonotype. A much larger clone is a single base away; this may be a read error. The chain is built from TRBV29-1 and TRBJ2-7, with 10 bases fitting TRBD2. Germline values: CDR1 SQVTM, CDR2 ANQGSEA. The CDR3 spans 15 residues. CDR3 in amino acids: CGVEGRTSGSYEQYF. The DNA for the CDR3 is TGCGGCGTTGAAGGCAGGACTAGCGGCTCCTACGAGCAGTACTTC.

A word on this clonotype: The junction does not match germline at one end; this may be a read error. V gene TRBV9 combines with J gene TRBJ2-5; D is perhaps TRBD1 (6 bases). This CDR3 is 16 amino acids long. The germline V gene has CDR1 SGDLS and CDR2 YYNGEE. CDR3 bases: TGTGCCGGCAGCGTAGGAACCCAAGGGGGAGAGGAGACCCAGTACTTC. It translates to CAGSVGTQGGEETQYF. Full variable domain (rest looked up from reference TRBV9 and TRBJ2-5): DSGVTQTPKHLITATGQRVTLRCSPRSGDLSVYWYQQSLDQGLQFLIQYYNGEERAKGNILERFSAQQFPDLHSELNLSSLELGDSALYFCAGSVGTQGGEETQYFGPGTRLLVL.

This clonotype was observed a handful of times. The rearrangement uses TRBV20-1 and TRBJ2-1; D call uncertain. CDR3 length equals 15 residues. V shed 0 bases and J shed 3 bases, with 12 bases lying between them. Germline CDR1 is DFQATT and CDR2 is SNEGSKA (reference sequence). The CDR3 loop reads CSARDAQTIYNEQFF. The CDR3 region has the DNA TGCAGTGCTAGAGATGCGCAGACCATCTACAATGAGCAGTTCTTC.

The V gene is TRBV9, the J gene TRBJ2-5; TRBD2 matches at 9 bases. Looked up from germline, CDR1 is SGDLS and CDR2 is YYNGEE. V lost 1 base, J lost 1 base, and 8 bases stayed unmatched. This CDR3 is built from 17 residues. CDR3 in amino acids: CASSVISSSGIQETQYF. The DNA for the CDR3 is TGTGCCAGCAGCGTAATCTCGTCTAGCGGGATCCAAGAGACCCAGTACTTC.

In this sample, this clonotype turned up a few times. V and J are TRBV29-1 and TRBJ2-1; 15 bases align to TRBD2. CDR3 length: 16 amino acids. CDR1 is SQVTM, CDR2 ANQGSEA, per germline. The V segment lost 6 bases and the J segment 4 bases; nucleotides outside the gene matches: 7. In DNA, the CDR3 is TGCAGCGTAGACGGACTAGCGGGAGGGTCGTACAATGAGCAGTTCTTC. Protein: CSVDGLAGGSYNEQFF.

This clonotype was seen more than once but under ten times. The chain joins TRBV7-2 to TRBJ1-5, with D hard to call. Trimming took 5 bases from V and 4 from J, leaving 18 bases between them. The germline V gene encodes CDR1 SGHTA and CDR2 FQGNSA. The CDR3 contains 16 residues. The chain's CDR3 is CASSPSRAGPNQPQHF. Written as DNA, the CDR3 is TGTGCCAGCAGCCCTAGTAGGGCAGGACCGAATCAGCCCCAGCATTTT.

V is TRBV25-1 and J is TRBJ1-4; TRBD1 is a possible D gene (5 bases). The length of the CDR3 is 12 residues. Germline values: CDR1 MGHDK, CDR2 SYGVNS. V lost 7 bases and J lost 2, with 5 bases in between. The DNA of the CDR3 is TGTGCCAGCACAGGGACTAATGAAAAACTGTTTTTT. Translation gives CASTGTNEKLFF. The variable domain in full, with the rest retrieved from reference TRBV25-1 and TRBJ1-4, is EADIYQTPRYLVIGTGKKITLECSQTMGHDKMYWYQQDPGMELHLIHYSYGVNSTEKGDLSSESTVSRIRTEHFPLTLESARPSHTSQYLCASTGTNEKLFFGSGTQLSVL.

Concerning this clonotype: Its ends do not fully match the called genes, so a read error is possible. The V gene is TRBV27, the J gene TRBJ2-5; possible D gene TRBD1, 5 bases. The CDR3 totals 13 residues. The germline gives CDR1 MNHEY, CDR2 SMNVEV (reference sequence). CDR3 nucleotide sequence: TGTGCCGGCAGAGCAGGGTACCAAGAGACCCAGTACTTC. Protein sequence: CAGRAGYQETQYF.

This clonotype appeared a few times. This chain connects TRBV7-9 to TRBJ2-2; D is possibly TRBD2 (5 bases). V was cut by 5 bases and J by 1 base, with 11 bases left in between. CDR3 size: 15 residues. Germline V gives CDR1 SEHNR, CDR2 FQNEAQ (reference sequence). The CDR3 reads CASSTSSWNTGELFF. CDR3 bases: TGTGCCAGCAGCACCTCTAGCTGGAACACCGGGGAGCTGTTTTTT.

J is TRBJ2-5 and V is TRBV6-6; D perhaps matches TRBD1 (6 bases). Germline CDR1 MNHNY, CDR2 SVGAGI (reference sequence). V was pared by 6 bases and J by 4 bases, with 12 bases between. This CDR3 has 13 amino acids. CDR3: CASSPGTRETQYF. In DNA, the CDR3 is TGTGCCAGCAGCCCCGGGACAAGAGAGACCCAGTACTTC.

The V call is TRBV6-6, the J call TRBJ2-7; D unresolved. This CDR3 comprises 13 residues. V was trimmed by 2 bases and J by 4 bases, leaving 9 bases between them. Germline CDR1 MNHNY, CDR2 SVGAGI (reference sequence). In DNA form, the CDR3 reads TGTGCCAGCAGTTACGCCGACGGGTACGAGCAGTACTTC. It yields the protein CASSYADGYEQYF.

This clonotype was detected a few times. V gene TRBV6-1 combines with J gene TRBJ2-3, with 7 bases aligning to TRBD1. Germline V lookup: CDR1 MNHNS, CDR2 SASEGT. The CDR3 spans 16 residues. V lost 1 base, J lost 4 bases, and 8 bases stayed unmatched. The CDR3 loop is CASSEGALQGADTQYF. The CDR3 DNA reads TGTGCCAGCAGTGAAGGGGCCCTTCAGGGGGCAGATACGCAGTATTTT.

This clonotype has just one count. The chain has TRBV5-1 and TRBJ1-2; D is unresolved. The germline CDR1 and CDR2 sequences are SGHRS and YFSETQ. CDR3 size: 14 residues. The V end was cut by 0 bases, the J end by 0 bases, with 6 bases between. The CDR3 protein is CASSLGFSNYGYTF. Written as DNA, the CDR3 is TGCGCCAGCAGCTTGGGATTTTCTAACTATGGCTACACCTTC. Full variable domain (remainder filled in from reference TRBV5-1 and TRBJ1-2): KAGVTQTPRYLIKTRGQQVTLSCSPISGHRSVSWYQQTPGQGLQFLFEYFSETQRNKGNFPGRFSGRQFSNSRSEMNVSTLELGDSALYLCASSLGFSNYGYTFGSGTRLTVV.

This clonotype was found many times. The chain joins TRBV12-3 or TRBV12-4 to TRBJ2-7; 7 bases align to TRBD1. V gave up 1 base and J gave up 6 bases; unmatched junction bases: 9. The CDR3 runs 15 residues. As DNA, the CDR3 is TGTGCCAGCAGTTTAGGCCGACAGGGCACCTCCGAGCAGTACTTC. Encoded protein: CASSLGRQGTSEQYF.

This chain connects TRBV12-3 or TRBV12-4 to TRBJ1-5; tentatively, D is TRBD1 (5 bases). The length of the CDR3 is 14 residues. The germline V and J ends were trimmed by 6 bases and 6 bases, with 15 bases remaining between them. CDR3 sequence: CASRPGPGGQPQHF. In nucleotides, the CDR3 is TGTGCCAGCAGACCAGGACCCGGGGGTCAGCCCCAGCATTTT.

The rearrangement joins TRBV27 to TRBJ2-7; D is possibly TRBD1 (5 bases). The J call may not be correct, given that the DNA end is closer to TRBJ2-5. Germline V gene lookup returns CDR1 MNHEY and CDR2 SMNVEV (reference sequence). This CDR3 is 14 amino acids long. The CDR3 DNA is TGTGCCAGCAGTTTACGGTGGGGCCCGGGGACCCAGTACTTC. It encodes CASSLRWGPGTQYF.

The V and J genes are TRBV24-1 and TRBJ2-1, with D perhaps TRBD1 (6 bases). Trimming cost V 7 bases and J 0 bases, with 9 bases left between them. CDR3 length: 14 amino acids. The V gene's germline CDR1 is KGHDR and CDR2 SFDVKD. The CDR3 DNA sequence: TGTGCCACCAGGGACAGCAACTCCTACAATGAGCAGTTCTTC. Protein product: CATRDSNSYNEQFF.

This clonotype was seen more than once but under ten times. The chain's CDR3 is CATSGGTGAYEQYF. CDR3 nucleotide sequence: TGTGCCACCAGCGGGGGGACAGGCGCCTACGAGCAGTACTTC. This rearrangement joins TRBV15 to TRBJ2-7; TRBD1 agrees at 8 bases. Trimming took 5 bases from V and 2 from J; bases not matched to a gene: 5. This CDR3 is built from 14 residues. The germline CDR1 and CDR2 sequences are LNHNV and YYDKDF (reference sequence).